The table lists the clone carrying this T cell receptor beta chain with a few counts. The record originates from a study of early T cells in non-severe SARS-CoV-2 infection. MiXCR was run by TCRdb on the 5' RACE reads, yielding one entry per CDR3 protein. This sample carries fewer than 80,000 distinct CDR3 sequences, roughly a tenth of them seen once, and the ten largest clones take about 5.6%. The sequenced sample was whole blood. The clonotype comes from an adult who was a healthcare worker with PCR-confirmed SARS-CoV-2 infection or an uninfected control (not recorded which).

CDR3 DNA sequence: TGTGCCAAAGTGGCGAGGACAGTGAAGCTTTTCTTT. Translation: CAKVARTVKLFF. V is TRBV24-1 and J is TRBJ1-1, with a possible D match to TRBD1 (6 bases). The CDR3 contains 12 residues. The germline V gene encodes CDR1 KGHDR and CDR2 SFDVKD. Trimming removed 11 bases at V and 13 bases at J, with 22 bases between.